The clone carrying this T cell receptor beta chain occurred many times. Through Arm-PCR of CDR3 regions and iRepertoire HTBI primers, TCR beta libraries were built. As processed by the authors: More than 55 TRBV and some 14 TRBJ segments were identified across samples. TCRdb reprocessed the multiplex PCR reads via MiXCR and lists one record per CDR3 protein. V and J calls and clone size were set by TCRdb, not the authors. The sample shows under 400,000 distinct CDR3 sequences, 16% of them seen only once. Looked up from germline, CDR1 is MDHEN and CDR2 is SYDVKM. The CDR3 has 13 residues. Trimming left V 4 bases short and J 2 bases short, with 5 bases between. This sample was included in a study of regulatory T cells in long-lasting Graves disease. Time point in this sample: newly diagnosed GD, antithyroid drugs for less than 3 months. Extracted RNA from PBMCs served as the source of the TCR library.

This sample was shared with a second study, whose subject was T cells in Graves' hyperthyroidism and ophthalmopathy. That publication notes: Together with thyroid ultrasound, orbital computed tomography, serum thyroxine and TRAb, clinical symptoms were used for diagnoses. Using 13 V-J features, a model discriminated ophthalmopathy from stable hyperthyroidism.

Here the sequenced sample was peripheral blood mononuclear cells (PBMCs), taken at new diagnosis, from a patient treated with antithyroid drugs. This chain connects TRBV28 to TRBJ2-2; D is uncertain. This TCR derives from a man between 35 and 55 years old with Graves disease. The CDR3 is CASSSVNTGELFF. The DNA of the CDR3 is TGTGCCAGCAGTTCGGTTAACACCGGGGAGCTGTTTTTT.